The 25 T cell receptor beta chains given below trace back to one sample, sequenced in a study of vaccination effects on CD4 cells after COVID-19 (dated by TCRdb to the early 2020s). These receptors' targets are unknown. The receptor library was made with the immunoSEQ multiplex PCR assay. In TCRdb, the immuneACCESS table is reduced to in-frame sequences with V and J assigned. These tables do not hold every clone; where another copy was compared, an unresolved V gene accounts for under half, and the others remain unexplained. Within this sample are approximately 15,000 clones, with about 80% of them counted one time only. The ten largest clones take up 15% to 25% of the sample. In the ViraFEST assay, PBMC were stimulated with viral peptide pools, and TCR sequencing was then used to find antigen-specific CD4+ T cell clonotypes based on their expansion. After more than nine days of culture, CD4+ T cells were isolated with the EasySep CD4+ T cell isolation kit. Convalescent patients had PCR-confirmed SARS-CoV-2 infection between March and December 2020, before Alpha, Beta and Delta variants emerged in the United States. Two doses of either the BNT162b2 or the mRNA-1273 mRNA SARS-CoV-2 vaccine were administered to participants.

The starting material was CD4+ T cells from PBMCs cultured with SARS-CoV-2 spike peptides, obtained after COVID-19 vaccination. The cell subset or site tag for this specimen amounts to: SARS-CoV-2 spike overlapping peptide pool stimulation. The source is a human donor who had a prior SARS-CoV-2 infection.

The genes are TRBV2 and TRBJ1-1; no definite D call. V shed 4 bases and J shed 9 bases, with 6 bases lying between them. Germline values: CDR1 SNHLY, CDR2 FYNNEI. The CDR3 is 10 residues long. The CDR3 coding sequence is TGTGCCAGCAGTGGGACCCAAGCTTTCTTT. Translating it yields CASSGTQAFF.

In DNA, the CDR3 is TGTGCCAGCAGTGAACGCTTTGCAGGCAGCTCTGGAAACACCATATATTTT. Protein product: CASSERFAGSSGNTIYF. The rearrangement links TRBV6-1 to TRBJ1-3; D remains unclear. The CDR3 has 17 amino acids. Germline V gives CDR1 MNHNS, CDR2 SASEGT. Trimming cost V 2 bases and J 0 bases, with 14 bases left between them.

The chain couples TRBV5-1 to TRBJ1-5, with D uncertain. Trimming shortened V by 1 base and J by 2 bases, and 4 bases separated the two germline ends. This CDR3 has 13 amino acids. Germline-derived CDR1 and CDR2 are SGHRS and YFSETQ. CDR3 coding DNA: TGCGCCAGCAGCTTGAGGGGCAATCAGCCCCAGCATTTT. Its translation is CASSLRGNQPQHF. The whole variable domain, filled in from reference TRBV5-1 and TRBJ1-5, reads KAGVTQTPRYLIKTRGQQVTLSCSPISGHRSVSWYQQTPGQGLQFLFEYFSETQRNKGNFPGRFSGRQFSNSRSEMNVSTLELGDSALYLCASSLRGNQPQHFGDGTRLSIL.

The CDR3, as DNA: TGTGCCAGAAGCTCCCCGGGACTAGAGACAGATACGCAGTATTTT. It specifies CARSSPGLETDTQYF. This chain uses TRBV5-3 with TRBJ2-3, with 8 bases lining up with TRBD2. TRBV5-3 carries the ORF label, with uncertain function. The CDR3 is 15 residues long. Germline trimming cut 3 bases from V and 3 bases from J; bases unmatched to any gene: 6.

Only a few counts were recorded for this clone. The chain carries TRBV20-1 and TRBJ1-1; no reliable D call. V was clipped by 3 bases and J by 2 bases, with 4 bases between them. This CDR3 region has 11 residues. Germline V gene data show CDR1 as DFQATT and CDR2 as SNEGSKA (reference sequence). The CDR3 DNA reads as TGCAGTGCTAGTCTCAACACTGAAGCTTTCTTT. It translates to CSASLNTEAFF.

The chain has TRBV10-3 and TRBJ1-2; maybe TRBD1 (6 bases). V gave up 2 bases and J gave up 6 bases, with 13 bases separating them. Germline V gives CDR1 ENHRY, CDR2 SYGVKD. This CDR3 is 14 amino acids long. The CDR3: CAISEGRGRDGYTF. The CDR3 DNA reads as TGTGCCATCAGTGAGGGCAGGGGAAGGGATGGCTACACCTTC.

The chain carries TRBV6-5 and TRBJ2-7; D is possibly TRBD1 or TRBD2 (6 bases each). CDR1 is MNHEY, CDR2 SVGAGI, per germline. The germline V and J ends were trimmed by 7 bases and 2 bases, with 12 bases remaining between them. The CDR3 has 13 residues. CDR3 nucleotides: TGTGCCAGCAAGGCGGAGGGGGCCTACGAGCAGTACTTC. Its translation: CASKAEGAYEQYF.

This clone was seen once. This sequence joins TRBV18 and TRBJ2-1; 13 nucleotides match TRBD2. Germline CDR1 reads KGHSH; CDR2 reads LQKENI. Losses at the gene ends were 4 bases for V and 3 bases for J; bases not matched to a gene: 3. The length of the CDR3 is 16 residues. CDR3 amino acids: CASSQRTSGSYNEQFF. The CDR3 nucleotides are TGTGCCAGCTCACAGAGGACTAGCGGGAGCTACAATGAGCAGTTCTTC.

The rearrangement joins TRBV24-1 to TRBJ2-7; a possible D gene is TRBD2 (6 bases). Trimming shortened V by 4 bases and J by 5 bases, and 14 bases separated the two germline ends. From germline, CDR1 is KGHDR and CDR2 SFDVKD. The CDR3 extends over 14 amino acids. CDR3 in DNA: TGTGCCACCAGTGACAACGGGAGAGACGACGAGCAGTACTTC. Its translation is CATSDNGRDDEQYF.

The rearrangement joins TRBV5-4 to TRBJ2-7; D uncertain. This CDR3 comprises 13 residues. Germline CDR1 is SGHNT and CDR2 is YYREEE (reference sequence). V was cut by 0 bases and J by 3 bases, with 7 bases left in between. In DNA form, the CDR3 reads TGTGCCAGCAGCTTGGGACCACTCTACGAGCAGTACTTC. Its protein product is CASSLGPLYEQYF.

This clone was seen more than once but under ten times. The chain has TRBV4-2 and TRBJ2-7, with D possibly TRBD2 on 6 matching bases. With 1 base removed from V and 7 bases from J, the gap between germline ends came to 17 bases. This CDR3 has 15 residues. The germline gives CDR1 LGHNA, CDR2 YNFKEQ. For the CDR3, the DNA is TGTGCCAGCAGCCAAGTGTCGGGAGCCTCTAGGGAGCAGTACTTC. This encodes CASSQVSGASREQYF.

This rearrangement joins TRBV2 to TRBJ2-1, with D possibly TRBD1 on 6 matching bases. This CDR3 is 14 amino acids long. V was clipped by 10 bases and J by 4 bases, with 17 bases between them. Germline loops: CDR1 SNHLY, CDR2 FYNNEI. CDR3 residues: CATQQGWGYNEQFF. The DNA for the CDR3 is TGTGCCACACAGCAGGGGTGGGGATACAATGAGCAGTTCTTC.

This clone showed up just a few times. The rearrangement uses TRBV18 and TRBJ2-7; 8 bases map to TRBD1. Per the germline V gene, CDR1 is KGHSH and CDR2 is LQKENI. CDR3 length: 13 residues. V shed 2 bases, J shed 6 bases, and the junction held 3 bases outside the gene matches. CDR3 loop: CASSPSDRAEQYF. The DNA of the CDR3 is TGTGCCAGCTCACCATCGGACAGGGCCGAGCAGTACTTC.

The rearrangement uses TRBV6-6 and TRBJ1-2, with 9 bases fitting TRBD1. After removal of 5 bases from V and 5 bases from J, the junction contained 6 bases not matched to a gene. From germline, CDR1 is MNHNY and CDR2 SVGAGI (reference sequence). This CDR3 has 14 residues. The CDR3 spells CASSPDRGGYGYTF. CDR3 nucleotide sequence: TGTGCCAGCAGTCCTGACAGGGGGGGATATGGCTACACCTTC.

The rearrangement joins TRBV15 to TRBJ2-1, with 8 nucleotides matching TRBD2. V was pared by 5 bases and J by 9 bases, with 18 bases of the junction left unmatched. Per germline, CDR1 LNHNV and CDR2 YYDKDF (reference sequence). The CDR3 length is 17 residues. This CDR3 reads CATSSRSWAGGFSEQFF. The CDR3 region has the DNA TGTGCCACCAGCTCCCGATCGTGGGCGGGAGGTTTTAGTGAGCAGTTCTTC.

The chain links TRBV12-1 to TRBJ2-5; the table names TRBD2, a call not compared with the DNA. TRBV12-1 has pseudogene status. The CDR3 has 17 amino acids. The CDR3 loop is CASSIKVVTSGGRAQYF. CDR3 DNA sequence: TGTGCCAGCAGCATCAAAGTTGTGACTAGCGGGGGACGGGCCCAGTACTTC.

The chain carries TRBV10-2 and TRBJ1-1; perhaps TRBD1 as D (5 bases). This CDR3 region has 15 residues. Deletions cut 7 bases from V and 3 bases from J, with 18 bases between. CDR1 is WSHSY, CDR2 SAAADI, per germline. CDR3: CASTTGGYGDTEAFF. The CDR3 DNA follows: TGCGCCAGCACCACGGGGGGGTACGGGGACACTGAAGCTTTCTTT.

CDR3: CASSLRFVGQGSLETQYF. The CDR3 bases are TGCGCCAGCAGCTTGAGATTCGTGGGACAGGGGAGTCTGGAGACCCAGTACTTC. The chain is built from TRBV5-1 and TRBJ2-5; TRBD1 matches at 10 bases. CDR1 and CDR2 (germline): SGHRS, YFSETQ. CDR3 length equals 18 residues. Trimming took 1 base from V and 5 from J; bases not matched to a gene: 14.

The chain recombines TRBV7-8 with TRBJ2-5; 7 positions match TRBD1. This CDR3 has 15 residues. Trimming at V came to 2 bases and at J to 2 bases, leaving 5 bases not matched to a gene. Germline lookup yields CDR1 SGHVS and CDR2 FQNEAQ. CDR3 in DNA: TGTGCCAGCAGCTTATTCCCGGGACAGCAAGAGACCCAGTACTTC. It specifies CASSLFPGQQETQYF.

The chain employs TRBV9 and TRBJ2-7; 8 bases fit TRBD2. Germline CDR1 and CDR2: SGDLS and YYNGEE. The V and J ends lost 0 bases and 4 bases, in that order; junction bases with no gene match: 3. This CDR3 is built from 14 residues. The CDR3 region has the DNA TGTGCCAGCAGCGTAGATGCGGGGGGATACGAGCAGTACTTC. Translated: CASSVDAGGYEQYF.

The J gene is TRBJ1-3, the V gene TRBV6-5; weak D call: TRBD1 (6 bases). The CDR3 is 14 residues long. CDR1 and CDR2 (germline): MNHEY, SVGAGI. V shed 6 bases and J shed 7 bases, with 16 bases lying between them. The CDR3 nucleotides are TGTGCCAGCAGCCCCGGGGGAGGGGGTAACACCATATATTTT. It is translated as CASSPGGGGNTIYF.

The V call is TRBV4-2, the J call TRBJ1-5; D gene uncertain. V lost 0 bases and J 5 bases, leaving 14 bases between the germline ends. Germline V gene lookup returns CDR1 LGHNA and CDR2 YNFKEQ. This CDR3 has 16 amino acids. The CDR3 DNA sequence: TGTGCCAGCAGCCAAGATCCGGTGACTTCACATCAGCCCCAGCATTTT. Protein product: CASSQDPVTSHQPQHF.

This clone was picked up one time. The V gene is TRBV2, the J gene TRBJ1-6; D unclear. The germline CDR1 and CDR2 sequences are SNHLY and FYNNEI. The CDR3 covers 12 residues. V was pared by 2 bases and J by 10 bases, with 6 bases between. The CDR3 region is CASSEYGSPLHF. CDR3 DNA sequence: TGTGCCAGCAGTGAATATGGATCACCCCTCCACTTT.

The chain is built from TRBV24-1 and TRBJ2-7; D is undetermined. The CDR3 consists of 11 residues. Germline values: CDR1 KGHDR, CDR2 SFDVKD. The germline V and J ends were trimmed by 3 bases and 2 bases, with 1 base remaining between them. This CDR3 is CATSDTYEQYF. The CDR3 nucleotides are TGTGCCACCAGTGATACCTACGAGCAGTACTTC.

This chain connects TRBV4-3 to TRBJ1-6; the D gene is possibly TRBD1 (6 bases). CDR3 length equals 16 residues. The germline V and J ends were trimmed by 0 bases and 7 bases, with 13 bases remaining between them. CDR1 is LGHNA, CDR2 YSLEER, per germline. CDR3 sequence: CASSQDIGGINSPLHF. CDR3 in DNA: TGCGCCAGCAGCCAAGATATTGGGGGCATCAATTCACCCCTCCACTTT.